What follows are 15 T cell receptor beta chains derived from one specimen sequenced in a study of T cell responses to AZD1222 COVID-19 vaccine. The method was immunoSEQ multiplex PCR; TCRdb's version includes in-frame clones alone and lacks a portion of them. The sample includes more than 80,000 clones, 80% to 90% of them seen just once. The source was peripheral blood, collected 28 days after the second AZD1222 dose. The receptors derive from an adult who received the AZD1222 COVID-19 vaccine.

The count of this clone is one. V and J are TRBV18 and TRBJ1-4; D uncertain. The CDR3 totals 14 residues. Germline V CDR1 and CDR2: KGHSH, LQKENI. The V and J ends lost 4 bases and 3 bases respectively, with 9 bases between them. This chain's CDR3 is CASSQRAPNEKLFF. The CDR3, as DNA: TGTGCCAGCTCACAACGGGCCCCTAATGAAAAACTGTTTTTT.

The chain combines TRBV11-3 with TRBJ2-2, with a possible D match to TRBD1 (6 bases). In germline, CDR1 is SGHNT, CDR2 YENEEA. V was trimmed by 5 bases and J by 0 bases, leaving 13 bases between them. This CDR3 has 16 residues. The CDR3 protein is CASSPDSLANTGELFF. The CDR3 DNA reads TGTGCCAGCAGCCCGGACAGCTTAGCGAACACCGGGGAGCTGTTTTTT.

The rearrangement uses TRBV7-2 and TRBJ2-5, with D possibly being TRBD2 (6 bases). Trimming removed 1 base from V and 5 bases from J, with 8 bases in between. CDR1 and CDR2 (germline): SGHTA, FQGNSA. The CDR3 runs to 13 residues. The CDR3 sequence is CASSLVGRETQYF. The CDR3 DNA reads as TGTGCCAGCAGCTTAGTAGGGAGGGAGACCCAGTACTTC.

The chain has TRBV6-4 and TRBJ2-1; D may correspond to TRBD1 or TRBD2 (6 bases each). CDR1 and CDR2 from the germline V gene are MRHNA and SNTAGT. V was shortened by 0 bases and J by 6 bases, with 12 bases between the two germline ends. This CDR3 contains 15 residues. The CDR3 reads CASSDSRGAPNEQFF. The CDR3 nucleotides read TGTGCCAGCAGTGACTCGAGGGGGGCCCCCAATGAGCAGTTCTTC.

This chain connects TRBV9 to TRBJ2-2, with a tentative D call TRBD2 (7 bases). The CDR3 is made up of 16 amino acids. V was pared by 0 bases and J by 4 bases, with 13 bases between. Germline V CDR1 and CDR2: SGDLS, YYNGEE. CDR3 nucleotides: TGTGCCAGCAGCGTAGTAGGGGGGGCAGGCACCGGGGAGCTGTTTTTT. Amino acids: CASSVVGGAGTGELFF.

The genes are TRBV2 and TRBJ1-2, with D perhaps matching TRBD1 (6 bases). The CDR3 covers 14 residues. Between the trimmed V and J ends, which lost 4 bases and 4 bases, there was a span of 13 bases. Germline values: CDR1 SNHLY, CDR2 FYNNEI. The CDR3 region is CASSAQTGSYGYTF. CDR3 in DNA: TGTGCCAGCAGTGCTCAAACAGGGAGCTATGGCTACACCTTC.

The CDR3: CASGLGRDGYNSPLHF. The CDR3 DNA is TGTGCTAGTGGTTTAGGGAGGGACGGGTATAATTCACCCCTCCACTTT. The chain uses TRBV12-5 and TRBJ1-6, with a weak D call TRBD1 (5 bases). CDR3 length: 16 amino acids. Trimming removed 3 bases at V and 4 bases at J, with 13 bases between. CDR1 is LGHNT, CDR2 FRNRAP, per germline.

This chain uses TRBV19 with TRBJ1-1; 7 bases are a match to TRBD1. V dropped 5 bases and J dropped 6; count of bases not matched to a gene: 9. The CDR3 is 14 amino acids. From germline, CDR1 is LNHDA and CDR2 SQIVND (reference sequence). CDR3 bases: TGTGCCAGTAGTCGGCGGGACAGTCATCCTGAAGCTTTCTTT. Translation: CASSRRDSHPEAFF.

The chain couples TRBV24-1 to TRBJ1-2; D is unresolved. V lost 7 bases, J lost 2 bases, and 16 bases lay in between. The CDR3 contains 15 residues. Germline CDR1 reads KGHDR; CDR2 reads SFDVKD. CDR3 in amino acids: CATRFFAELNYGYTF. The CDR3 nucleotides are TGTGCCACCAGGTTCTTCGCGGAATTGAACTATGGCTACACCTTC.

The chain has TRBV5-1 and TRBJ1-2; 7 nucleotides align to TRBD1. CDR3 size: 13 residues. Germline CDR1 and CDR2: SGHRS and YFSETQ. V lost 4 bases, J lost 6 bases, and 6 bases stayed unmatched. This CDR3 is CASSTGTVDGYTF. The DNA of the CDR3 is TGCGCCAGCAGCACCGGGACAGTCGATGGCTACACCTTC. The variable domain in full, completed from reference TRBV5-1 and TRBJ1-2, reads KAGVTQTPRYLIKTRGQQVTLSCSPISGHRSVSWYQQTPGQGLQFLFEYFSETQRNKGNFPGRFSGRQFSNSRSEMNVSTLELGDSALYLCASSTGTVDGYTFGSGTRLTVV.

The rearrangement uses TRBV7-2 and TRBJ2-1, with D possibly called TRBD1 or TRBD2 (5 bases each). This CDR3 is 15 amino acids long. Trimming took off 5 bases at V and 7 bases at J, with 18 bases between the two ends. Germline V gene lookup returns CDR1 SGHTA and CDR2 FQGNSA. CDR3 nucleotide sequence: TGTGCCAGCAGCGCCTCTGAGGGACGGAGAAATGAGCAGTTCTTC. Encoded protein: CASSASEGRRNEQFF.

The J gene is TRBJ1-5, the V gene TRBV12-3 or TRBV12-4; 8 bases agree with TRBD1. The CDR3 is made up of 13 amino acids. J lost 7 bases, V lost 9 bases, and 8 bases had no gene match. The CDR3 here is CASATGDGQPQHF. Written as DNA, the CDR3 is TGTGCCAGTGCGACAGGGGATGGACAGCCCCAGCATTTT.

This chain connects TRBV20-1 to TRBJ2-4, with D perhaps TRBD1 (5 bases). Germline loops: CDR1 DFQATT, CDR2 SNEGSKA (reference sequence). This CDR3 comprises 12 residues. Trimming took off 3 bases at V and 9 bases at J, with 12 bases between the two ends. CDR3 region: CSASSGPGIQYF. CDR3 sequence (DNA): TGCAGTGCTAGTTCAGGGCCGGGCATTCAGTACTTC.

In regard to this clone: A junction boundary mismatches the germline segment, possibly from a read error. The chain uses TRBV7-3 and TRBJ1-1; D perhaps matches TRBD1 (5 bases). Per germline, CDR1 SGHTA and CDR2 FQGTGA. The CDR3 has 16 residues. The CDR3 DNA reads TGTGCCAGCAGTTTAATGGGCCAGGGATTGAACACTGAAGCTTTCTTT. Encoded protein: CASSLMGQGLNTEAFF.

This chain connects TRBV5-1 to TRBJ1-1; D may be TRBD1 (5 bases). V was pared by 0 bases and J by 4 bases, with 13 bases between. CDR3 length: 15 residues. Germline CDR1 SGHRS, CDR2 YFSETQ. CDR3 amino acids: CASSLGGVGPTEAFF. The CDR3 nucleotides read TGCGCCAGCAGCTTGGGGGGAGTGGGACCCACTGAAGCTTTCTTT.